This T cell receptor (beta chain) comes out of a study of T cells in Graves' hyperthyroidism and ophthalmopathy. Stable Graves' hyperthyroidism meant no ophthalmopathy progression within 18 months. Lactation, pregnancy, other autoimmune disease or uncontrolled infection excluded patients. The study based diagnoses on clinical symptoms, serum thyroxine and TRAb, thyroid ultrasound and orbital computed tomography. This clonotype was seen at least ten times. Germline V gene lookup returns CDR1 LGHNT and CDR2 FRNRAP. The CDR3 runs 14 residues. V gave up 5 bases and J gave up 6 bases; unmatched junction bases: 7. Amplification of TCR beta CDR3 regions used RNA as the template. The HTBI primer set drove a first-round RT-PCR of the TCR CDR3. TCRdb analysed the multiplex PCR reads with MiXCR anew, one entry per CDR3 protein. The table records about 700,000 distinct CDR3 sequences, around 13% of them present only once.

The receptor was isolated from a woman in her late teens or twenties with Graves' hyperthyroidism. The sequencing sample was made of blood. This chain uses TRBV12-5 with TRBJ1-1; 9 bases match TRBD1. The CDR3 here is CASGTTGGRPEAFF. The CDR3 coding sequence is TGTGCTAGTGGTACCACAGGGGGCCGCCCTGAAGCTTTCTTT.